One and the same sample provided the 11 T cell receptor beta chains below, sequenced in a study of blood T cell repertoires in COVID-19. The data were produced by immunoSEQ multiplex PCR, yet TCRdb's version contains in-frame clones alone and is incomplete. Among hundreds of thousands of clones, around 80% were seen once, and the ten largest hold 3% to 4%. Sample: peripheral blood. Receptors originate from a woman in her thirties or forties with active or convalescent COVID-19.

The CDR3 here is CASSLAGQGAATNEKLFF. CDR3 DNA sequence: TGTGCCAGCAGTTTAGCAGGACAGGGGGCTGCAACTAATGAAAAACTGTTTTTT. The V and J genes are TRBV28 and TRBJ1-4; the match to TRBD1 covers 11 bases. Germline V gene sequence: CDR1 MDHEN, CDR2 SYDVKM. The CDR3 has 18 residues. V lost 2 bases, J lost 0 bases, and 5 bases stayed unmatched.

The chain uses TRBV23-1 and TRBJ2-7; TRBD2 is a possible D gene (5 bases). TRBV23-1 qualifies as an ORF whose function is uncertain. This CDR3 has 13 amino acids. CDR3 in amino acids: CEYPADGTYEQYF. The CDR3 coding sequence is TGCGAATACCCAGCAGACGGGACCTACGAGCAGTACTTC.

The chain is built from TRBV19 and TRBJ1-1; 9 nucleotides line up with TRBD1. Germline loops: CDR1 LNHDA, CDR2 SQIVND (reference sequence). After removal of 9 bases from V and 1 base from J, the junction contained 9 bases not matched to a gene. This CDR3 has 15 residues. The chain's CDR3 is CASHDPGQGNTEAFF. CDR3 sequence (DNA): TGTGCCAGCCATGACCCGGGACAGGGGAACACTGAAGCTTTCTTT. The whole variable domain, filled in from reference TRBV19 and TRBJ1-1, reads DGGITQSPKYLFRKEGQNVTLSCEQNLNHDAMYWYRQDPGQGLRLIYYSQIVNDFQKGDIAEGYSVSREKKESFPLTVTSAQKNPTAFYLCASHDPGQGNTEAFFGQGTRLTVV.

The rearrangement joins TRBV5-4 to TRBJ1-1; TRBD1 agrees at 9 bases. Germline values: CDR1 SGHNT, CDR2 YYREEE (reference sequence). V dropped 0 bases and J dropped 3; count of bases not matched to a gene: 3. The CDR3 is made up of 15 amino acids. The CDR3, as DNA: TGTGCCAGCAGCTTGGAAACAGGGGGCGACACTGAAGCTTTCTTT. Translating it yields CASSLETGGDTEAFF. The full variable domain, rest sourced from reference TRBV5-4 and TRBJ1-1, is ETGVTQSPTHLIKTRGQQVTLRCSSQSGHNTVSWYQQALGQGPQFIFQYYREEENGRGNFPPRFSGLQFPNYSSELNVNALELDDSALYLCASSLETGGDTEAFFGQGTRLTVV.

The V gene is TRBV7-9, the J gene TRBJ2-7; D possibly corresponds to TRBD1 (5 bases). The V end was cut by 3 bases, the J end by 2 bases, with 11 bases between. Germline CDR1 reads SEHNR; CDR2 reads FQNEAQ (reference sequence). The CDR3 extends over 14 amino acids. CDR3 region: CASSLETAPYEQYF. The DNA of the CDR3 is TGTGCCAGCAGCTTGGAGACAGCGCCCTACGAGCAGTACTTC.

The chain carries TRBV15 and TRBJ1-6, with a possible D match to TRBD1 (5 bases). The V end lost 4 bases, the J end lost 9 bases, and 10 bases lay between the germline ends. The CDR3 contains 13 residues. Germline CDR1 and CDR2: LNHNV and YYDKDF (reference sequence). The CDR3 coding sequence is TGTGCCACCAGCAATCCCGGGGGTTCACCCCTCCACTTT. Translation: CATSNPGGSPLHF.

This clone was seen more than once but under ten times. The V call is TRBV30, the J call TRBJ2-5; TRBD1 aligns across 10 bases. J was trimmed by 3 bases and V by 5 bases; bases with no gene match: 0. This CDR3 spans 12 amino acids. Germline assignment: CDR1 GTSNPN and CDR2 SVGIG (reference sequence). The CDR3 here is CAWGQGEETQYF. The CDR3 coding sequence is TGTGCCTGGGGACAGGGGGAAGAGACCCAGTACTTC.

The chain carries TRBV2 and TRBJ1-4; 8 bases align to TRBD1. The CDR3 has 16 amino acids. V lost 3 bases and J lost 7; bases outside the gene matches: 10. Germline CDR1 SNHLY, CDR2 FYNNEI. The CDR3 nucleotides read TGTGCCAGCAGTGAGACCCAAACAGGGGGAAGTGAAAAACTGTTTTTT. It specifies CASSETQTGGSEKLFF.

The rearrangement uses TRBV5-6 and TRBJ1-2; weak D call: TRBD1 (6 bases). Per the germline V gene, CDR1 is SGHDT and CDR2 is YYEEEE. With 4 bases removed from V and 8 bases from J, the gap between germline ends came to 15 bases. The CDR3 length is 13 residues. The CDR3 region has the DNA TGTGCCAGCAGCAATCAGGGGCTGAGGGGCTACACCTTC. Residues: CASSNQGLRGYTF.

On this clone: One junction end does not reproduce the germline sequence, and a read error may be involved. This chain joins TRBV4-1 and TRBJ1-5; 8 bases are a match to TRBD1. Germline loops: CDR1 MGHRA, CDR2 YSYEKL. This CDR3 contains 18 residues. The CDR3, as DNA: TGCACCAGCAGCCCCGGACAGGGAAAAGGGGAGAGCAATCAGCCCCAGCATTTT. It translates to CTSSPGQGKGESNQPQHF.

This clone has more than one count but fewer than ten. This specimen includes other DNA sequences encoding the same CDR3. The CDR3, as DNA: TGTGCCAGCAGCTTCCCAACAGGCACAGATACGCAGTATTTT. Encoded protein: CASSFPTGTDTQYF. The rearrangement links TRBV5-4 to TRBJ2-3; no definite D call. Germline CDR1 reads SGHNT; CDR2 reads YYREEE (reference sequence). This CDR3 is 14 amino acids long. V was pared by 2 bases and J by 1 base, with 8 bases between. Using reference TRBV5-4 and TRBJ2-3 for the parts outside the CDR3, the full variable domain is ETGVTQSPTHLIKTRGQQVTLRCSSQSGHNTVSWYQQALGQGPQFIFQYYREEENGRGNFPPRFSGLQFPNYSSELNVNALELDDSALYLCASSFPTGTDTQYFGPGTRLTVL.